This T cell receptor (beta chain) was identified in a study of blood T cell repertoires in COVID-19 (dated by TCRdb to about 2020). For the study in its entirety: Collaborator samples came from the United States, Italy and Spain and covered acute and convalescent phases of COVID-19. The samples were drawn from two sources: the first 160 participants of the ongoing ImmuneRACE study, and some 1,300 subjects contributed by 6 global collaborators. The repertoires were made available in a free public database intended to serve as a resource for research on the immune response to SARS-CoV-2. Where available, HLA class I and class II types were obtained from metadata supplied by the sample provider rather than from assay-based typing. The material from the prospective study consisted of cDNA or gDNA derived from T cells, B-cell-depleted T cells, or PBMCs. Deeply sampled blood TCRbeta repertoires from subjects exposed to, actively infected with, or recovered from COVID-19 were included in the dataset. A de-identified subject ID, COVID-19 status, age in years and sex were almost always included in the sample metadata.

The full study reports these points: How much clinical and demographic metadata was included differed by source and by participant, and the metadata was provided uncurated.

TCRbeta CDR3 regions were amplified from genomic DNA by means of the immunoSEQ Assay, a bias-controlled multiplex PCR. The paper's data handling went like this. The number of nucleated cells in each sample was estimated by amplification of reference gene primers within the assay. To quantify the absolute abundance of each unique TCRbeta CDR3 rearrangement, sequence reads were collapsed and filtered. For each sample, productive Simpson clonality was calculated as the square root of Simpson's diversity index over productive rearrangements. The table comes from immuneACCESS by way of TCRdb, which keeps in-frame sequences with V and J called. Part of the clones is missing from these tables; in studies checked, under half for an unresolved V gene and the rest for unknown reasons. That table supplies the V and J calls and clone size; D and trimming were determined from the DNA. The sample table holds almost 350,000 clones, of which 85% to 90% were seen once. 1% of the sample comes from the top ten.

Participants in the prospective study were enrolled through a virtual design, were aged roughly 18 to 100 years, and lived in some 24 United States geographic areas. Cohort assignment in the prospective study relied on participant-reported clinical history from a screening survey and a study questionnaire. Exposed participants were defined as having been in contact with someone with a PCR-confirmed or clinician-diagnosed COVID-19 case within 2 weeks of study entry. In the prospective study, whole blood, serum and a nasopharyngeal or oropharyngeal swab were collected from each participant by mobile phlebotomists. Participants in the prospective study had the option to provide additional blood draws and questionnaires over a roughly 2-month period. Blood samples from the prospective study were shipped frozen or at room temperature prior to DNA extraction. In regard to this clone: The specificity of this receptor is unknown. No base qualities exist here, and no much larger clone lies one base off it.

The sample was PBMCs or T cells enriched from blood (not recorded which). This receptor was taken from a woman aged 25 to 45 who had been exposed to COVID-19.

The DNA sequence is TGTGCCAGTACCCCTTTTGGGGTCGGGATGAACACTGAAGCTTTCTTT. Translated, it reads CASTPFGVGMNTEAFF. The chain links TRBV19 with TRBJ1-1, with no reliable assignment of the D segment. Taken from cysteine to phenylalanine, the CDR3 has 16 residues. The kept DNA is CDR3 alone, 48 bases in frame from the first base. At the junction V is shortened by 7 bases and J by 0 bases, with 18 bases in between. The germline V gene (reference sequence) provides CDR1 LNHDA and CDR2 SQIVND.